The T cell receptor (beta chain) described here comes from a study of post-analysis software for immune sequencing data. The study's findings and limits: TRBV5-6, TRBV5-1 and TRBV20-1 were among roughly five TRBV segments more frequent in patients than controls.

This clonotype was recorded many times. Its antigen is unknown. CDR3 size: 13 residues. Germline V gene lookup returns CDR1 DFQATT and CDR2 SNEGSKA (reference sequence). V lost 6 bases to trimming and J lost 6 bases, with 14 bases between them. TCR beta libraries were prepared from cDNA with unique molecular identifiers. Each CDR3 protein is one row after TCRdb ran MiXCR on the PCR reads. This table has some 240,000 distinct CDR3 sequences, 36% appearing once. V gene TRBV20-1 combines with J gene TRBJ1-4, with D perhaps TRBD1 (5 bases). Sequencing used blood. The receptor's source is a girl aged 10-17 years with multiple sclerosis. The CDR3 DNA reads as TGCAGTGCCGAAACGAGGGGCGATGAAAAACTGTTTTTT. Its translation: CSAETRGDEKLFF.